Listed here are 2 T cell receptor beta chains from one sample, sequenced in a study of control samples from healthy donors and cancer patients. Repertoires were generated with immunoSEQ multiplex PCR, while TCRdb's copy carries only in-frame clones and drops some. Of 150,000 or so clones detected, over 90% appear once; the ten largest clones hold approximately 14%. Sequencing used PBMCs. The origin of the receptors is a man between 60 and 70 years old with colorectal cancer.

V is TRBV24-1 and J is TRBJ1-5, with a possible D match to TRBD1 (5 bases). Germline V CDR1 and CDR2: KGHDR, SFDVKD. The CDR3 contains 15 residues. V lost 4 bases to trimming and J lost 0 bases, with 9 bases between them. The chain's CDR3 is CATSETGNSNQPQHF. CDR3 coding DNA: TGTGCCACCAGTGAAACAGGCAATAGCAATCAGCCCCAGCATTTT.

The gene calls are TRBV6-1 and TRBJ2-3; D is possibly TRBD2 (6 bases). Between the trimmed V and J ends, which lost 1 base and 7 bases, there was a span of 15 bases. CDR3 length: 15 residues. CDR1 and CDR2 (germline): MNHNS, SASEGT. This chain's CDR3 is CASSEVGRTPHTQYF. As DNA, the CDR3 is TGTGCCAGCAGTGAAGTTGGGAGGACCCCCCATACGCAGTATTTT.